This TCR beta chain was captured by sequencing in a study of CD8+ T cells in alopecia areata. Study context: A 6-month period off drug followed tofacitinib, which lasted 6 to 18 months. Study-level findings and limits: It was lesional scalp, especially alopecia totalis/universalis, that showed higher clonality than normal scalp. Persistence in scalp and blood during tofacitinib was observed for many expanded lesional clones.

Treatment indicated: oral pan-JAK inhibitor, 5-10 mg twice daily. As part of sample collection, lesional scalp punch biopsies and peripheral blood were taken from alopecia areata patients. In regard to this clone: Its target is not known.

Following RNA extraction, reverse transcription yielded cDNA that acted as the sequencing template. Sequencing used immunoSEQ multiplex PCR; TCRdb keeps in-frame clones, though not all of them. The sample has 95,000 to 100,000 clones, just under 60% seen once; the top ten hold about 17%. Trimming shortened V by 2 bases and J by 2 bases, and 4 bases separated the two germline ends. Per germline, CDR1 SGHDT and CDR2 YYEEEE. The CDR3 runs to 12 residues. The sequence was obtained from a human donor with alopecia areata. The sample in question was CD8+ T cells sorted from blood, obtained at approximately week 56, from a patient treated with tofacitinib. The chain employs TRBV5-6 and TRBJ1-2; D not certain. The CDR3 nucleotides read TGTGCCAGCAGCTTACCCAACTATGGCTACACCTTC. Protein product: CASSLPNYGYTF.